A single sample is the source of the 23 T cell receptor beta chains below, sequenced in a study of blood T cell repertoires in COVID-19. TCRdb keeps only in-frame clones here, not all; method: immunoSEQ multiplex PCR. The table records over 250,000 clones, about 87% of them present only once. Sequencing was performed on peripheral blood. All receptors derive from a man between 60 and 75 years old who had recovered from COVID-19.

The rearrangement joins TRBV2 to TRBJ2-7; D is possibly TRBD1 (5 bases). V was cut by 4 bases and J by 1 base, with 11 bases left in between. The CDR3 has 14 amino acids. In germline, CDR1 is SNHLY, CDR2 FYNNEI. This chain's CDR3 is CASSGGAPSYEQYF. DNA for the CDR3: TGTGCCAGCAGTGGGGGCGCCCCATCCTACGAGCAGTACTTC.

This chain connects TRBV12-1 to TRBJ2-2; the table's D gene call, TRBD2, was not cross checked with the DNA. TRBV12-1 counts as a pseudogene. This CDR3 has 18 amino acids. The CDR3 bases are TGTGCCAGCAGCTTTCGTGGATTAGCGGGGGAGAACACCGGGGAGCTGTTTTTT. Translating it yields CASSFRGLAGENTGELFF.

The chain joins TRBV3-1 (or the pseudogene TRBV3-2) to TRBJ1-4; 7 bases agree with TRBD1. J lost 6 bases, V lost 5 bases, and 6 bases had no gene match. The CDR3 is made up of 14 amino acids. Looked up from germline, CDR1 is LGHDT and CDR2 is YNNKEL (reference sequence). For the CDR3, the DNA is TGTGCCAGCAGCGAAGGGGGCGCCTATGAAAAACTGTTTTTT. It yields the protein CASSEGGAYEKLFF.

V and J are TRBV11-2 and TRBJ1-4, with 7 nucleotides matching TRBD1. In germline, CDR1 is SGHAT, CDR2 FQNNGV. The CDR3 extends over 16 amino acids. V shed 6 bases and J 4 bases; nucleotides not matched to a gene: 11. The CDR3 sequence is CASRSRRDSHNEKLFF. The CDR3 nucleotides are TGTGCCAGCAGATCTCGGAGGGACAGTCATAATGAAAAACTGTTTTTT. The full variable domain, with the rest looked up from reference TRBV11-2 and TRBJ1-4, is EAGVAQSPRYKIIEKRQSVAFWCNPISGHATLYWYQQILGQGPKLLIQFQNNGVVDDSQLPKDRFSAERLKGVDSTLKIQPAKLEDSAVYLCASRSRRDSHNEKLFFGSGTQLSVL.

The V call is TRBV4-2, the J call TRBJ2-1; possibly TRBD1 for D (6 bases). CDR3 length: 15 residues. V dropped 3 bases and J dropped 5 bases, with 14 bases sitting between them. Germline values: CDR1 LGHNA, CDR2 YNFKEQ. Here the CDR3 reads CASSHFSTGNNEQFF. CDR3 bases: TGTGCCAGCAGCCACTTCTCCACAGGGAACAATGAGCAGTTCTTC.

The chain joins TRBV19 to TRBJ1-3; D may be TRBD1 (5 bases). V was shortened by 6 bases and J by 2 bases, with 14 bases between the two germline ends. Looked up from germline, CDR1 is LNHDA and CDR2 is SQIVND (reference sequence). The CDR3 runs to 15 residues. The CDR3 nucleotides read TGTGCCAGTAGGCACAGGCCTGGGGCTGGAAACACCATATATTTT. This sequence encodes CASRHRPGAGNTIYF.

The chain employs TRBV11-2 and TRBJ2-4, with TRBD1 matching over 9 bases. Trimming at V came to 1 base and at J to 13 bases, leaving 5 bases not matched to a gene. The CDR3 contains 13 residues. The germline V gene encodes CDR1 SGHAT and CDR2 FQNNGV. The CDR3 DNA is TGTGCCAGCAGCTTAGTACGACAGGGGGAACAGTACTTC. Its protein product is CASSLVRQGEQYF.

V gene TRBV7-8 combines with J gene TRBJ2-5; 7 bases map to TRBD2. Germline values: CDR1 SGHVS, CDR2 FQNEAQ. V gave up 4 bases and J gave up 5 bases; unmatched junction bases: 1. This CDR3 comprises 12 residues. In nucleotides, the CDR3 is TGTGCCAGCAGCTGGGGGGGGGAGACCCAGTACTTC. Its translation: CASSWGGETQYF.

The CDR3 coding sequence is TGTGCTAGTGGTTTGGACGGAAGCAGACTAGCGGGCCTGAGCTCCTACAATGAGCAGTTCTTC. It encodes CASGLDGSRLAGLSSYNEQFF. The rearrangement links TRBV12-5 to TRBJ2-1; 10 bases line up with TRBD2. The V and J ends lost 1 base and 0 bases, in that order; junction bases with no gene match: 15. Germline CDR1 and CDR2: LGHNT and FRNRAP. The CDR3 loop spans 21 amino acids.

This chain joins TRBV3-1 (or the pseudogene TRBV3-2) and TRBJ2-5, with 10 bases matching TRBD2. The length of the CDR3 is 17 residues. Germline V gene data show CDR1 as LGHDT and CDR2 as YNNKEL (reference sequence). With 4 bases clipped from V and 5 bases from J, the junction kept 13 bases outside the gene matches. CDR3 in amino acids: CASSPTPGLAEEETQYF. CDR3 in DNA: TGTGCCAGCAGCCCTACCCCCGGACTAGCGGAGGAGGAGACCCAGTACTTC.

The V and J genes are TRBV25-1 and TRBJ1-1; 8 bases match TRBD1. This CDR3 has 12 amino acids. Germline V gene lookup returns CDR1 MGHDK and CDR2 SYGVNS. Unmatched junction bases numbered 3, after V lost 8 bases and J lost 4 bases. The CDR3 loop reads CASLTGGTEAFF. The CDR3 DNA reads TGTGCCAGCCTAACAGGGGGCACTGAAGCTTTCTTT.

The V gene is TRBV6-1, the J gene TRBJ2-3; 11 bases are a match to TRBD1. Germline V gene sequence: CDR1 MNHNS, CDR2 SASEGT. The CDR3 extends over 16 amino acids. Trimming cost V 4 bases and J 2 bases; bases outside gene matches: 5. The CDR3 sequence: CASSGRDRGFTDTQYF. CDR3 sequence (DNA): TGTGCCAGCAGTGGCCGGGACAGGGGGTTCACAGATACGCAGTATTTT.

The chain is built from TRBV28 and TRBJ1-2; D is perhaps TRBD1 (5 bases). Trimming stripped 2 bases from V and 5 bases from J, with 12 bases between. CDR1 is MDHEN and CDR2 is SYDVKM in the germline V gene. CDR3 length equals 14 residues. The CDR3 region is CASSLRGRAYGYTF. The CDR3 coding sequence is TGTGCCAGCAGTTTAAGGGGCAGGGCTTATGGCTACACCTTC.

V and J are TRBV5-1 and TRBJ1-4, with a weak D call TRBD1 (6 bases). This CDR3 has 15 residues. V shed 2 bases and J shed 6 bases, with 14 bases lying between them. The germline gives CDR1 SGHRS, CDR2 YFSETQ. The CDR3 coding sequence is TGCGCCAGCAGCTTCCGGCAGGGGCGGGATGAAAAACTGTTTTTT. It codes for CASSFRQGRDEKLFF.

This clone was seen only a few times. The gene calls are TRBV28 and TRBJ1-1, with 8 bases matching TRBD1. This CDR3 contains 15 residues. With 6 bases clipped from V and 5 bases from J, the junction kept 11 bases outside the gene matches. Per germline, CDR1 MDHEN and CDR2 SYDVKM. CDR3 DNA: TGTGCCAGCAGCGAACCAGGGGGCGCGAGGACTGAAGCTTTCTTT. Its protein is CASSEPGGARTEAFF.

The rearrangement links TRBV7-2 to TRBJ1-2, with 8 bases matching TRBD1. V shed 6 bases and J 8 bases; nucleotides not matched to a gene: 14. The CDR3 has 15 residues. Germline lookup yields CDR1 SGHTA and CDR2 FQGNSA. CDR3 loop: CASRVPTGQGGGYTF. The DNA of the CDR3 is TGTGCCAGCAGGGTACCTACAGGACAGGGAGGAGGCTACACCTTC.

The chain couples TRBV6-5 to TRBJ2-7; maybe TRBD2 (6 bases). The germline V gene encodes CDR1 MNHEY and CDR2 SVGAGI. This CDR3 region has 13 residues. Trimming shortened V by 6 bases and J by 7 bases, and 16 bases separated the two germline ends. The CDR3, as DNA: TGTGCCAGCAGGGCGGGGCCTCCGGGGGAGCAGTACTTC. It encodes CASRAGPPGEQYF.

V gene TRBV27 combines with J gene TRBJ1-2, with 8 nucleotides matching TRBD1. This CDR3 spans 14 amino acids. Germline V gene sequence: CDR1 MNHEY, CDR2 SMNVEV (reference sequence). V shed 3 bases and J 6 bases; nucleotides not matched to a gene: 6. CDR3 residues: CASSFLPGGHGYTF. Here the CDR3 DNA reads TGTGCCAGCAGTTTCCTACCAGGGGGCCATGGCTACACCTTC.

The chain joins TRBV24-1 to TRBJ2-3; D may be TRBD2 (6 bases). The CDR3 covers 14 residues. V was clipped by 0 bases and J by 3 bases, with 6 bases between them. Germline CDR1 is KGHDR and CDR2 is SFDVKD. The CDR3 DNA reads TGTGCCACCAGTGATTTGCGGGGGACAGATACGCAGTATTTT. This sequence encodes CATSDLRGTDTQYF.

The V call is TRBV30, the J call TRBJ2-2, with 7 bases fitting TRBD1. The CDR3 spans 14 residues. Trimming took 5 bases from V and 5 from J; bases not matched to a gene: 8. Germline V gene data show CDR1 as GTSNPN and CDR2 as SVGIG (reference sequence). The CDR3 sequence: CAWGQGVETGELFF. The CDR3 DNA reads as TGTGCCTGGGGCCAGGGGGTTGAGACCGGGGAGCTGTTTTTT.

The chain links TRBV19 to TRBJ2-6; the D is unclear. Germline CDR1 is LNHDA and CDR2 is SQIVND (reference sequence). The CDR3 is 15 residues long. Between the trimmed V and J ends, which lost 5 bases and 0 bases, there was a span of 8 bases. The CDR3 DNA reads TGTGCCAGTAGTGAGCAGGACTCTGGGGCCAACGTCCTGACTTTC. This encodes CASSEQDSGANVLTF.

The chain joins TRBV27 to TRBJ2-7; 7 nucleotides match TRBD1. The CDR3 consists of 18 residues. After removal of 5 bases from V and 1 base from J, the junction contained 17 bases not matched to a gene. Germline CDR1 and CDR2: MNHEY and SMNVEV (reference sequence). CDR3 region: CASSLTGTAIGFSYEQYF. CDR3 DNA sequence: TGTGCCAGCAGTCTCACCGGGACAGCCATAGGCTTTTCCTACGAGCAGTACTTC.

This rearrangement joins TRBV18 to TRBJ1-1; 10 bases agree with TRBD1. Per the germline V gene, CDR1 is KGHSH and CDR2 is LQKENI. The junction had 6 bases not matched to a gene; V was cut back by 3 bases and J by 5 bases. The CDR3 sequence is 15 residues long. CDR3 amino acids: CASSPGQGRVTEAFF. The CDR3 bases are TGTGCCAGCTCACCGGGACAGGGGAGGGTTACTGAAGCTTTCTTT.